This passage covers 23 T cell receptor beta chains from one sample sequenced in a study of CD4 T cells in relation to SARS-CoV-2 and coronaviruses. For these TCRs, the target antigens are not known. Before the COVID-19 pandemic, during about 2010-2018, CD4+ T cells were taken from unexposed donors. CD4+ T cells were isolated from the cells after 10 days of culture. Only in-frame clones appear in the TCRdb table, and some are missing; sequencing was by immunoSEQ multiplex PCR. Of 16,000 or so clones in the sample, 80% to 85% are singletons; the top ten hold roughly 41%. The sequenced sample consisted of CD4+ T cells from PBMCs, cultured in vitro. The receptors were sampled from a human donor in good health.

V and J are TRBV5-1 and TRBJ2-5; D gene ambiguous. V was shortened by 3 bases and J by 2 bases, with 20 bases between the two germline ends. The V gene's germline CDR1 is SGHRS and CDR2 YFSETQ. The CDR3 consists of 17 residues. CDR3 protein: CASSYTVSGYGQETQYF. The CDR3, as DNA: TGCGCCAGCAGCTACACCGTCTCGGGCTATGGGCAAGAGACCCAGTACTTC.

J is TRBJ1-5 and V is TRBV6-4, with 7 bases aligning to TRBD1. V was clipped by 6 bases and J by 7 bases; unmatched bases: 15. The CDR3 extends over 16 amino acids. Germline V gene data show CDR1 as MRHNA and CDR2 as SNTAGT. CDR3 DNA: TGTGCCAGCAGGGGTAAAAAGACAGGGCCGAGGCAGCCCCAGCATTTT. It is translated as CASRGKKTGPRQPQHF.

This clone appeared once. DNA of the CDR3: TGTGCCAGCAGTTTCTCCAGTGGGGCCCAGCATTTT. The encoded protein is CASSFSSGAQHF. The chain uses TRBV28 and TRBJ1-5; D unclear. Germline V gene data show CDR1 as MDHEN and CDR2 as SYDVKM. V was pared by 3 bases and J by 11 bases, with 11 bases between. This CDR3 contains 12 residues.

V and J are TRBV2 and TRBJ2-5; D gene uncertain. Trimming took off 3 bases at V and 3 bases at J, with 8 bases between the two ends. This CDR3 contains 13 residues. The germline V gene has CDR1 SNHLY and CDR2 FYNNEI. CDR3 loop: CASSDLEKETQYF. As DNA, the CDR3 is TGTGCCAGCAGTGATTTAGAAAAAGAGACCCAGTACTTC.

This clone was picked up one time. The genes are TRBV7-2 and TRBJ2-1; no clear D. The germline V and J ends were trimmed by 4 bases and 10 bases, with 11 bases remaining between them. This CDR3 comprises 12 residues. Germline V CDR1 and CDR2: SGHTA, FQGNSA. The CDR3 coding sequence is TGTGCCAGCAGCTCGTACCAGGAGGAGCAGTTCTTC. Its protein is CASSSYQEEQFF.

The rearrangement links TRBV7-9 to TRBJ2-7; a possible D gene is TRBD1 (5 bases). The CDR3 loop spans 15 amino acids. In germline, CDR1 is SEHNR, CDR2 FQNEAQ (reference sequence). V lost 4 bases and J 2 bases, leaving 15 bases between the germline ends. CDR3 nucleotide sequence: TGTGCCAGCAGCTGGGGCGAAGGGCCCGCCTACGAGCAGTACTTC. Encoded protein: CASSWGEGPAYEQYF.

About this clone: The junction departs from the called germline gene at one end, perhaps through a read error. This chain joins TRBV4-2 and TRBJ2-3, with TRBD2 matching over 7 bases. The CDR3 spans 12 residues. Germline CDR1 reads LGHNA; CDR2 reads YNFKEQ. The CDR3 loop is CASSQDAGEQHF. Written as DNA, the CDR3 is TGTGCCAGCAGCCAAGATGCGGGGGAGCAACATTTT.

The J gene is TRBJ1-4, the V gene TRBV18; D gene unclear. The CDR3 is made up of 15 amino acids. Trimming left V 4 bases short and J 8 bases short, with 17 bases between. Germline-derived CDR1 and CDR2 are KGHSH and LQKENI. CDR3 residues: CASSRGGNFGEKLFF. The CDR3 DNA is TGTGCCAGCTCACGAGGCGGAAATTTCGGAGAAAAACTGTTTTTT.

V gene TRBV7-9 combines with J gene TRBJ2-7; possibly TRBD2 for D (5 bases). V dropped 5 bases and J dropped 7 bases, with 9 bases sitting between them. Germline CDR1 reads SEHNR; CDR2 reads FQNEAQ (reference sequence). The CDR3 totals 11 residues. The chain's CDR3 is CASSAGEEQYF. In DNA form, the CDR3 reads TGTGCCAGCAGCGCGGGCGAGGAGCAGTACTTC.

This clone was seen only a few times. The chain uses TRBV7-2 and TRBJ2-5; D not resolved. This CDR3 contains 13 residues. CDR1 is SGHTA, CDR2 FQGNSA, per germline. The V and J ends lost 2 bases and 5 bases respectively, with 9 bases between them. CDR3 DNA: TGTGCCAGCAGCTTATATGGGGTGGAGACCCAGTACTTC. It translates to CASSLYGVETQYF. Combining the CDR3 with reference TRBV7-2 and TRBJ2-5 gives the whole variable domain GAGVSQSPSNKVTEKGKDVELRCDPISGHTALYWYRQSLGQGLEFLIYFQGNSAPDKSGLPSDRFSAERTGGSVSTLTIQRTQQEDSAVYLCASSLYGVETQYFGPGTRLLVL.

This rearrangement joins TRBV19 to TRBJ1-2; D is unclear. This CDR3 spans 17 amino acids. Germline lookup yields CDR1 LNHDA and CDR2 SQIVND (reference sequence). Trimming removed 0 bases at V and 1 base at J, with 15 bases between. The CDR3 bases are TGTGCCAGTAGTATAGACCCGGGCCGCCGGTTTAACTATGGCTACACCTTC. Its protein product is CASSIDPGRRFNYGYTF.

This clone was observed a handful of times. CDR3 sequence reads: CASSGTGGSGANVLTF. The CDR3 DNA sequence: TGTGCCAGCAGTGGCACAGGGGGCTCTGGGGCCAACGTCCTGACTTTC. The chain uses TRBV6-1 and TRBJ2-6; 8 bases are a match to TRBD1. The CDR3 is made up of 16 amino acids. Germline CDR1 is MNHNS and CDR2 is SASEGT. J gave up 0 bases and V 4 bases, and 2 bases lay outside the gene matches.

This clone was seen only a few times. The chain is built from TRBV7-3 and TRBJ2-7; the D gene is possibly TRBD2 (6 bases). Germline assignment: CDR1 SGHTA and CDR2 FQGTGA. The length of the CDR3 is 15 residues. V lost 1 base to trimming and J lost 0 bases, with 10 bases between them. CDR3 region: CASSLSGASSYEQYF. In DNA form, the CDR3 reads TGTGCCAGCAGCTTAAGCGGGGCGAGCTCCTACGAGCAGTACTTC. The full variable domain, completed using reference TRBV7-3 and TRBJ2-7, is GAGVSQTPSNKVTEKGKYVELRCDPISGHTALYWYRQSLGQGPEFLIYFQGTGAADDSGLPNDRFFAVRPEGSVSTLKIQRTERGDSAVYLCASSLSGASSYEQYFGPGTRLTVT.

There are a few counts of this clone. Here the CDR3 reads CASSYASQGNQPQHF. The CDR3 DNA is TGTGCCAGCAGTTACGCGAGCCAGGGCAATCAGCCCCAGCATTTT. The rearrangement links TRBV6-2 or TRBV6-3 to TRBJ1-5; D ambiguous. V lost 2 bases, J lost 2 bases, and 10 bases lay in between. CDR1 and CDR2 from the germline V gene are MNHEY and SVGEGT. This CDR3 spans 15 amino acids.

V is TRBV11-2 and J is TRBJ2-1; a possible D gene is TRBD2 (6 bases). V lost 3 bases and J lost 7, with 19 bases in between. From germline, CDR1 is SGHAT and CDR2 FQNNGV. The CDR3 is 16 residues long. The CDR3 region has the DNA TGTGCCAGCAGCTTGGCTTCGCGGGAAGGCGGAAATGAGCAGTTCTTC. Its protein product is CASSLASREGGNEQFF.

V gene TRBV24-1 combines with J gene TRBJ2-3; D is unclear. Trimming took off 3 bases at V and 0 bases at J, with 12 bases between the two ends. Germline V gene lookup returns CDR1 KGHDR and CDR2 SFDVKD. This CDR3 has 16 amino acids. CDR3: CATSDGDITSTDTQYF. The CDR3 DNA follows: TGTGCCACCAGTGATGGTGACATTACTAGCACAGATACGCAGTATTTT.

This chain links TRBV9 with TRBJ2-2, with 11 nucleotides matching TRBD2. Germline-derived CDR1 and CDR2 are SGDLS and YYNGEE. The CDR3 loop spans 16 amino acids. V shed 2 bases and J 4 bases; nucleotides not matched to a gene: 4. The CDR3 reads CASSVSGTSGTGELFF. The CDR3 nucleotides are TGTGCCAGCAGCGTTTCCGGGACTAGCGGCACCGGGGAGCTGTTTTTT.

The rearrangement joins TRBV3-1 (or the pseudogene TRBV3-2) to TRBJ2-1; the D gene is possibly TRBD1 (6 bases). V was trimmed by 3 bases and J by 2 bases, leaving 17 bases between them. The CDR3 has 17 residues. Germline values: CDR1 LGHDT, CDR2 YNNKEL (reference sequence). The CDR3 loop is CASSQPYTGFTYNEQFF. The CDR3 DNA reads as TGTGCCAGCAGCCAGCCCTACACAGGGTTTACCTACAATGAGCAGTTCTTC.

This rearrangement joins TRBV27 to TRBJ1-1, with 12 bases matching TRBD1. Germline V gene lookup returns CDR1 MNHEY and CDR2 SMNVEV (reference sequence). CDR3 length: 15 amino acids. V shed 2 bases and J 2 bases; nucleotides not matched to a gene: 0. CDR3 sequence (DNA): TGTGCCAGCAGTTTAGGGACAGGGGGCAACACTGAAGCTTTCTTT. Translating gives CASSLGTGGNTEAFF.

CDR3 bases: TGTGCCAGCAGCCAAGGTTCCGGAAATCAGCCCCAGCATTTT. This gives the protein CASSQGSGNQPQHF. V and J are TRBV3-1 (or the pseudogene TRBV3-2) and TRBJ1-5; D remains ambiguous. CDR1 LGHDT and CDR2 YNNKEL come from the germline V gene (reference sequence). The CDR3 is made up of 14 amino acids. V shed 1 base and J shed 4 bases, with 8 bases lying between them.

The chain joins TRBV6-4 to TRBJ1-2; no definite D call. CDR3 length: 14 residues. Germline loops: CDR1 MRHNA, CDR2 SNTAGT. V was cut by 0 bases and J by 2 bases, with 7 bases left in between. The CDR3 sequence is CASSDSFRNYGYTF. CDR3 coding DNA: TGTGCCAGCAGTGACTCGTTTCGGAACTATGGCTACACCTTC.

This clone was counted a single time. The J gene is TRBJ2-7, the V gene TRBV9; perhaps TRBD2 as D (5 bases). Trimming cost V 1 base and J 2 bases, with 13 bases left between them. The germline gives CDR1 SGDLS, CDR2 YYNGEE. The CDR3 sequence is 15 residues long. CDR3 protein: CASSVSGVQPYEQYF. The CDR3 DNA is TGTGCCAGCAGCGTATCCGGGGTACAGCCCTACGAGCAGTACTTC. Complete variable domain (other parts from reference TRBV9 and TRBJ2-7): DSGVTQTPKHLITATGQRVTLRCSPRSGDLSVYWYQQSLDQGLQFLIQYYNGEERAKGNILERFSAQQFPDLHSELNLSSLELGDSALYFCASSVSGVQPYEQYFGPGTRLTVT.

CDR3 in DNA: TGTGCCAGCAGATTATCGACAGGAGAGCCCTACGAGCAGTACTTC. Protein: CASRLSTGEPYEQYF. The chain carries TRBV6-5 and TRBJ2-7, with D possibly being TRBD1 (6 bases). V lost 6 bases and J lost 2, with 17 bases in between. Germline assignment: CDR1 MNHEY and CDR2 SVGAGI. CDR3 size: 15 residues.